Following are 14 T cell receptor beta chains from one sample sequenced in a study of T-cell reconstitution after alpha-beta-depleted transplantation in children. Unique molecular identifiers were incorporated during preparation of the TCRbeta library. TCRdb re-called the PCR reads with MiXCR, one entry per CDR3 protein. The sample lists approximately 47,000 distinct CDR3 sequences, around half occurring once. The material was peripheral blood, obtained before TCRalphabeta/CD19-depleted stem cell transplant. The receptors come from a boy in the first two years of life with SCID, due to receive a stem cell transplant.

V and J are TRBV6-2 or TRBV6-3 and TRBJ2-1; 8 nucleotides match TRBD1. This CDR3 is 15 amino acids long. The junction had 8 bases not matched to a gene; V was cut back by 6 bases and J by 4 bases. From germline, CDR1 is MNHEY and CDR2 SVGEGT. CDR3 sequence reads: CASSPTGEAYNEQFF. For the CDR3, the DNA is TGTGCCAGCAGCCCGACAGGGGAGGCGTACAATGAGCAGTTCTTC.

This clonotype was detected only a few times. The J gene is TRBJ2-3, the V gene TRBV7-2, with 14 bases that match TRBD2. Germline assignment: CDR1 SGHTA and CDR2 FQGNSA. The V segment lost 1 base and the J segment 14 bases; nucleotides outside the gene matches: 8. The CDR3 runs 15 residues. The CDR3 coding sequence is TGTGCCAGCAGCTTAGGACTAGCGGGGGGGCTTGGTTCGTATTTT. Protein: CASSLGLAGGLGSYF.

The chain couples TRBV20-1 to TRBJ2-1; 9 nucleotides match TRBD2. J was trimmed by 6 bases and V by 5 bases; bases with no gene match: 8. Germline CDR1 DFQATT, CDR2 SNEGSKA (reference sequence). CDR3 length: 14 amino acids. The CDR3 DNA reads as TGCAGTGCTCCCCTGGGCGGGGGGGGCAATGAGCAGTTCTTC. Protein product: CSAPLGGGGNEQFF.

This clonotype was seen a single time. This sequence joins TRBV27 and TRBJ2-1; D might be TRBD1 or TRBD2, each matching 6 bases. Trimming removed 4 bases from V and 5 bases from J, with 12 bases in between. From germline, CDR1 is MNHEY and CDR2 SMNVEV (reference sequence). The CDR3 has 14 amino acids. The CDR3 DNA follows: TGTGCCAGCAGTTGGGGGGCTAGTCACAATGAGCAGTTCTTC. The encoded protein is CASSWGASHNEQFF.

This clonotype was detected many times. V is TRBV7-6 and J is TRBJ2-1, with unresolved D. The CDR3 consists of 13 residues. Trimming stripped 5 bases from V and 6 bases from J, with 11 bases between. Germline CDR1 reads SGHVS; CDR2 reads FNYEAQ. DNA of the CDR3: TGTGCCAGCAGCATCGGACGGGTCAATGAGCAGTTCTTC. Its translation: CASSIGRVNEQFF.

This clonotype was detected ten times or more. The rearrangement links TRBV20-1 to TRBJ1-2, with D possibly TRBD1 on 5 matching bases. The CDR3 is 16 residues long. CDR1 and CDR2 (germline): DFQATT, SNEGSKA (reference sequence). With 0 bases removed from V and 4 bases from J, the gap between germline ends came to 18 bases. CDR3 nucleotides: TGCAGTGCTAGAGATGGGTCAAGGGGCGCGGGCTATGGCTACACCTTC. This encodes CSARDGSRGAGYGYTF.

The CDR3 spells CSATQKGLNTEAFF. CDR3 nucleotides: TGCAGTGCTACCCAAAAGGGCTTGAACACTGAAGCTTTCTTT. V gene TRBV20-1 combines with J gene TRBJ1-1; no reliable D call. CDR3 size: 14 residues. Germline V gene data show CDR1 as DFQATT and CDR2 as SNEGSKA (reference sequence). Trimming left V 4 bases short and J 0 bases short, with 12 bases between.

By share of the sample, this clonotype is medium-sized. This chain uses TRBV27 with TRBJ1-2; no definite D call. CDR1 and CDR2 (germline): MNHEY, SMNVEV (reference sequence). V was shortened by 6 bases and J by 2 bases, with 16 bases between the two germline ends. There are 15 residues in the CDR3. CDR3 sequence (DNA): TGTGCCAGCAGACTCGACAAGAACAAAAACTATGGCTACACCTTC. Translation: CASRLDKNKNYGYTF.

The CDR3 DNA reads as TGCAGCCTCCAGCGGCGGTCTAGCACAGATACGCAGTATTTT. Translation gives CSLQRRSSTDTQYF. The gene calls are TRBV20-1 and TRBJ2-3, with D possibly being TRBD2 (5 bases). Germline V CDR1 and CDR2: DFQATT, SNEGSKA (reference sequence). The CDR3 consists of 14 residues.

V and J are TRBV27 and TRBJ1-6; 9 nucleotides align to TRBD1. This CDR3 region has 15 residues. Germline CDR1 reads MNHEY; CDR2 reads SMNVEV (reference sequence). The trim removed 6 bases at V and 3 bases at J, leaving 3 bases unmatched. For the CDR3, the DNA is TGTGCCAGCAGGGACAGGGGTTACTATAATTCACCCCTCCACTTT. Its translation: CASRDRGYYNSPLHF.

This clonotype was counted between two and nine times. The chain uses TRBV12-3 or TRBV12-4 and TRBJ1-5; D perhaps matches TRBD1 (5 bases). This CDR3 spans 17 amino acids. The ends were cut back, 1 base at V and 4 bases at J, with 17 bases in the middle. The CDR3 DNA reads as TGTGCCAGCAGTTTAGTTGCTCGGTCGACAGCAAATCAGCCCCAGCATTTT. Encoded protein: CASSLVARSTANQPQHF.

This chain connects TRBV12-3 or TRBV12-4 to TRBJ1-3, with D uncertain. Trimming stripped 6 bases from V and 0 bases from J, with 9 bases between. CDR3 length: 14 residues. The CDR3 here is CASSRRGSGNTIYF. CDR3 bases: TGTGCCAGCAGCCGCCGGGGCTCTGGAAACACCATATATTTT.

V and J are TRBV18 and TRBJ2-7; 9 bases map to TRBD2. The CDR3 runs 15 residues. Trimming took 4 bases from V and 3 from J; bases not matched to a gene: 7. Germline V CDR1 and CDR2: KGHSH, LQKENI. The CDR3 loop is CASSLEPSGDYEQYF. The CDR3 DNA reads TGTGCCAGCTCACTTGAGCCTAGCGGGGACTACGAGCAGTACTTC.

CDR3: CASSPGAAKTQYF. CDR3 sequence (DNA): TGTGCCAGCAGCCCGGGCGCGGCCAAGACCCAGTACTTC. V gene TRBV5-6 combines with J gene TRBJ2-5, with unresolved D. The CDR3 loop spans 13 amino acids. Trimming took off 4 bases at V and 6 bases at J, with 13 bases between the two ends. Germline-derived CDR1 and CDR2 are SGHDT and YYEEEE. The variable domain in full, completed from reference TRBV5-6 and TRBJ2-5, reads DAGVTQSPTHLIKTRGQQVTLRCSPKSGHDTVSWYQQALGQGPQFIFQYYEEEERQRGNFPDRFSGHQFPNYSSELNVNALLLGDSALYLCASSPGAAKTQYFGPGTRLLVL.